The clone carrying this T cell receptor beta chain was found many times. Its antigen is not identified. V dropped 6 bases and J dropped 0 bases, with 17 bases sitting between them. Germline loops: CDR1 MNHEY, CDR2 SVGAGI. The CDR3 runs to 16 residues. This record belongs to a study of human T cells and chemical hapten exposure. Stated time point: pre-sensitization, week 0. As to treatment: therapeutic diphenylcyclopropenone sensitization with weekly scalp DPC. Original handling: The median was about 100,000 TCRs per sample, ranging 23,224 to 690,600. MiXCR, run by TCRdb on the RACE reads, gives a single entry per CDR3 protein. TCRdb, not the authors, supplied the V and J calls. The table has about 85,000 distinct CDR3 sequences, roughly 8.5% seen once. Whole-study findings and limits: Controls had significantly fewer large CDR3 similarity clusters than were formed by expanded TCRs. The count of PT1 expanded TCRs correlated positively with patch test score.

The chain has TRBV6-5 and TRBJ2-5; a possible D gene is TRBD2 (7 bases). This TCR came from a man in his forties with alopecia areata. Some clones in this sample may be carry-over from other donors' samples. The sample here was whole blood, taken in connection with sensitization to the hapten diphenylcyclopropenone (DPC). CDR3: CASSPRGGSYQETQYF. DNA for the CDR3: TGTGCCAGCAGCCCAAGGGGGGGGAGTTACCAAGAGACCCAGTACTTC.